The 16 T cell receptor beta chains below were found in one sample sequenced in a study of cytotoxic CD8 clonotypes in ibrutinib-treated CLL. Sequencing used immunoSEQ multiplex PCR; TCRdb keeps in-frame clones, though not all of them. The sample lists under 150,000 clones, about 91% occurring once. The specimen was PBMCs, collected after 12 months of ibrutinib treatment. These receptors all stem from a human donor with chronic lymphocytic leukemia.

The chain links TRBV19 to TRBJ2-7, with 7 bases fitting TRBD1. CDR3 length: 14 amino acids. Germline CDR1 is LNHDA and CDR2 is SQIVND (reference sequence). V was clipped by 3 bases and J by 3 bases; unmatched bases: 5. The CDR3 reads CASSIRTGYYEQYF. For the CDR3, the DNA is TGTGCCAGTAGTATCCGGACAGGATACTACGAGCAGTACTTC. The whole variable domain, filled in from reference TRBV19 and TRBJ2-7, reads DGGITQSPKYLFRKEGQNVTLSCEQNLNHDAMYWYRQDPGQGLRLIYYSQIVNDFQKGDIAEGYSVSREKKESFPLTVTSAQKNPTAFYLCASSIRTGYYEQYFGPGTRLTVT.

This chain joins TRBV28 and TRBJ2-3; TRBD2 matches at 11 bases. The V segment lost 7 bases and the J segment 6 bases; nucleotides outside the gene matches: 9. CDR1 and CDR2 (germline): MDHEN, SYDVKM. The CDR3 is 15 amino acids. The CDR3 nucleotides read TGTGCCAGCAAGGTCCTAGCGGGAGGTGTTGATACGCAGTATTTT. It yields the protein CASKVLAGGVDTQYF.

This chain connects TRBV7-8 to TRBJ2-7; no clear D. The V and J ends lost 8 bases and 0 bases respectively, with 11 bases between them. Germline-derived CDR1 and CDR2 are SGHVS and FQNEAQ. This CDR3 comprises 13 residues. The CDR3 DNA reads TGTGCCAGCGGAACTGGAGACTCCTACGAGCAGTACTTC. It is translated as CASGTGDSYEQYF.

The chain combines TRBV18 with TRBJ2-1; D gene ambiguous. The germline V and J ends were trimmed by 3 bases and 7 bases, with 10 bases remaining between them. CDR3 length: 13 residues. Per the germline V gene, CDR1 is KGHSH and CDR2 is LQKENI. The CDR3 region has the DNA TGTGCCAGCTCACCGTACGACGGGAATGAGCAGTTCTTC. It is translated as CASSPYDGNEQFF.

This chain links TRBV4-3 with TRBJ2-3; 8 nucleotides line up with TRBD2. CDR3 length: 15 amino acids. V dropped 4 bases and J dropped 2; count of bases not matched to a gene: 5. Per germline, CDR1 LGHNA and CDR2 YSLEER. CDR3 protein: CASSRYSGDTDTQYF. The CDR3 DNA follows: TGCGCCAGCAGCCGCTATAGCGGGGACACAGATACGCAGTATTTT.

V gene TRBV4-1 combines with J gene TRBJ1-1, with D perhaps TRBD1 (5 bases). Germline V CDR1 and CDR2: MGHRA, YSYEKL. This CDR3 comprises 12 residues. Trimming took 0 bases from V and 11 from J, leaving 10 bases between them. The chain's CDR3 is CASSQDRVDAFF. The CDR3 DNA reads TGCGCCAGCAGCCAAGACAGGGTCGACGCTTTCTTT.

This chain connects TRBV19 to TRBJ1-5; D unclear. Germline assignment: CDR1 LNHDA and CDR2 SQIVND (reference sequence). The CDR3 totals 15 residues. V was trimmed by 6 bases and J by 3 bases, leaving 15 bases between them. CDR3 DNA: TGTGCCAGTAGGAGCATTCAGGACGACAATCAGCCCCAGCATTTT. This gives the protein CASRSIQDDNQPQHF.

The chain couples TRBV19 to TRBJ2-7, with 13 bases matching TRBD2. The CDR3 sequence is 16 residues long. With 5 bases clipped from V and 1 base from J, the junction kept 5 bases outside the gene matches. CDR1 is LNHDA, CDR2 SQIVND, per germline (reference sequence). CDR3: CASSRTSGRSSYEQYF. The DNA of the CDR3 is TGTGCCAGTAGTCGGACTAGCGGGAGATCTTCCTACGAGCAGTACTTC.

The chain couples TRBV7-3 to TRBJ2-3, with D tentatively TRBD1 or TRBD2 (5 bases each). The ends were cut back, 8 bases at V and 4 bases at J, with 13 bases in the middle. The CDR3 spans 13 residues. Germline CDR1 and CDR2: SGHTA and FQGTGA. CDR3 in DNA: TGTGCCAGCTCCGTTGGGGGTTCAGATACGCAGTATTTT. Protein: CASSVGGSDTQYF.

This chain uses TRBV7-2 with TRBJ1-3; TRBD1 aligns across 10 bases. V lost 1 base, J lost 2 bases, and 5 bases stayed unmatched. Per the germline V gene, CDR1 is SGHTA and CDR2 is FQGNSA. The length of the CDR3 is 17 residues. Here the CDR3 reads CASSLGGQGITGNTIYF. CDR3 nucleotide sequence: TGTGCCAGCAGCTTAGGGGGACAGGGGATTACTGGAAACACCATATATTTT. The variable domain in full, completed from reference TRBV7-2 and TRBJ1-3, reads GAGVSQSPSNKVTEKGKDVELRCDPISGHTALYWYRQSLGQGLEFLIYFQGNSAPDKSGLPSDRFSAERTGGSVSTLTIQRTQQEDSAVYLCASSLGGQGITGNTIYFGEGSWLTVV.

The chain employs TRBV28 and TRBJ1-1; D might be TRBD1 (6 bases). Trimming shortened V by 6 bases and J by 7 bases, and 12 bases separated the two germline ends. Per germline, CDR1 MDHEN and CDR2 SYDVKM. The CDR3 runs 12 residues. CDR3 sequence reads: CASSPDRSEAFF. As DNA, the CDR3 is TGTGCCAGCAGCCCTGACAGGAGTGAAGCTTTCTTT.

The chain joins TRBV28 to TRBJ2-5; 7 bases are shared with TRBD2. Germline lookup yields CDR1 MDHEN and CDR2 SYDVKM. With V trimmed by 2 bases and J by 0 bases, 3 bases remained unmatched. There are 15 residues in the CDR3. This CDR3 is CASSLPAGYQETQYF. CDR3 sequence (DNA): TGTGCCAGCAGTTTACCAGCGGGGTACCAAGAGACCCAGTACTTC.

This chain connects TRBV12-5 to TRBJ2-5; D may correspond to TRBD1 or TRBD2 (5 bases each). The CDR3 runs to 13 residues. V gave up 4 bases and J gave up 2 bases, with 8 bases separating them. CDR1 is LGHNT, CDR2 FRNRAP, per germline. The CDR3 sequence is CASGWDGQETQYF. CDR3 DNA: TGTGCTAGTGGTTGGGACGGACAAGAGACCCAGTACTTC.

This chain connects TRBV29-1 to TRBJ2-5, with D uncertain. The J call is uncertain, as TRBJ2-7 better fits the DNA end. Looked up from germline, CDR1 is SQVTM and CDR2 is ANQGSEA. The CDR3 consists of 13 residues. In nucleotides, the CDR3 is TGCAGCGTTCTTGGCGCCCCTACCTACGAGCAGTACTTC. Translated: CSVLGAPTYEQYF.

This clone was seen a few times. The chain links TRBV7-9 to TRBJ1-2, with unresolved D. The CDR3 sequence is 12 residues long. V lost 5 bases, J lost 6 bases, and 10 bases lay in between. CDR1 is SEHNR and CDR2 is FQNEAQ in the germline V gene (reference sequence). This CDR3 is CASSRSIDGYTF. Written as DNA, the CDR3 is TGTGCCAGCAGCCGATCGATCGATGGCTACACCTTC.

The CDR3, as DNA: TGTGCCAGCAGCCCAGAAGGTATCGAGACCCAGTACTTC. Protein product: CASSPEGIETQYF. V and J are TRBV7-3 and TRBJ2-5; D not certain. This CDR3 is 13 amino acids long. With 5 bases removed from V and 5 bases from J, the gap between germline ends came to 12 bases. Germline loops: CDR1 SGHTA, CDR2 FQGTGA. Combining the CDR3 with reference TRBV7-3 and TRBJ2-5 gives the whole variable domain GAGVSQTPSNKVTEKGKYVELRCDPISGHTALYWYRQSLGQGPEFLIYFQGTGAADDSGLPNDRFFAVRPEGSVSTLKIQRTERGDSAVYLCASSPEGIETQYFGPGTRLLVL.